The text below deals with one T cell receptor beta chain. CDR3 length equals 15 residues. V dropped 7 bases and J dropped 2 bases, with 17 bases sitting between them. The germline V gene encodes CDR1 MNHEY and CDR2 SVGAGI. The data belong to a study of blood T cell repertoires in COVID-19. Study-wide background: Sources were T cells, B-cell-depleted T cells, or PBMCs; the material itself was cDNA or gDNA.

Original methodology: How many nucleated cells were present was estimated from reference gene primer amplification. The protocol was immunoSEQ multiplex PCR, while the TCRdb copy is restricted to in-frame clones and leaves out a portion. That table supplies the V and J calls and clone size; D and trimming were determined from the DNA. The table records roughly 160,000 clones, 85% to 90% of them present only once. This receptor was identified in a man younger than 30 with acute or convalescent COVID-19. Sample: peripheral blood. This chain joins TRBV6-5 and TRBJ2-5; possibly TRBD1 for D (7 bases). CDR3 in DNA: TGTGCCAGCATCCAGGGGGGCAGATTACAAGAGACCCAGTACTTC. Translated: CASIQGGRLQETQYF.